This TCR beta chain was sequenced during a study of radiotherapy plus CTLA-4 blockade in lung cancer. Across the study: Objective response was observed in more than 15% of patients, and disease control in roughly 31%.

Repertoires were generated with immunoSEQ multiplex PCR, while TCRdb's copy carries only in-frame clones and drops some. In the table there are roughly 40,000 clones, roughly 79% of which are singletons. Turning to this clone: The antigen remains unidentified.

Study results and caveats: An expansion of tumor-derived TCR clones occurred in blood after radiotherapy plus ipilimumab.

CDR1 and CDR2 from the germline V gene are WSHSY and SAAADI. Trimming stripped 0 bases from V and 1 base from J, with 9 bases between. The CDR3 runs to 15 residues. The starting material was peripheral blood, obtained from a patient treated with radiotherapy plus ipilimumab. This sequence joins TRBV10-2 and TRBJ1-2; D is unclear. The receptor comes from a human donor with non-small cell lung cancer that progressed on radiotherapy plus ipilimumab. The CDR3 loop reads CASSESQLHNYGYTF. The CDR3 DNA sequence: TGCGCCAGCAGTGAGTCCCAACTACATAACTATGGCTACACCTTC.